The T cell receptor (beta chain) under discussion was sequenced for a study of cytomegalovirus exposure and HLA in healthy donors (dated by TCRdb to 2015 to 2018). Some background on the complete study: In an earlier analysis of 587 of the donors, 276 Gb of sequence data and just under 120 million unique TCR beta sequences from some 170 million T cells were reported. Both class I and class II loci were covered by HLA typing, at four-digit resolution. Among roughly 400 genotyped donors of the cohort, an average of around 250,000 unique TCR beta nucleotide sequences was sequenced per donor, of which 15% to 20% were non-productive. Typing coverage differed by locus: A, B, C, DRB1 and DQB1 were typed in about 620-640 donors, DQA1 in around 500, DPA1 in around 610, and DPB1 in roughly 450. Rather than using new phenotypic data, the later analysis identified candidate immune exposures from TCR beta sequences and from how often those sequences occurred across donors. Donor age, sex, ethnicity and CMV serostatus were compiled alongside the repertoire data. High-throughput TCR immunosequencing, statistical association of individual TCRs with disease status, and machine learning were combined to predict cytomegalovirus infection status. Along with the roughly 610-subject first cohort, a separate validation cohort of over a hundred different subjects was used. The T cell repertoires of 700 or so subjects were profiled by immunosequencing and related to cytomegalovirus serostatus. The aim of the study was to test whether cataloging public T cell receptors could identify signatures of past pathogen exposure. Because of strong linkage in the cohort, roughly five DR-DQ haplotypes were treated as single units for association and clustering. In a later genetic analysis, genome-wide SNP genotypes for about 55% of the roughly 670 donors were used, and that subset was treated as a discovery cohort. An earlier analysis of fewer than 700 of the donors applied high-throughput TCR beta sequencing to assess whether each TCR beta V gene segment acted as functional or pseudogenic. A later analysis re-examined previously published TCR beta repertoires from more than 650 donors and added high-resolution HLA genotyping to investigate patterns of TCR occurrence. Every discovery cohort repertoire had been produced on one sequencing platform. Among the roughly 370 genotyped donors, around 81% belonged to the genetic ancestry cluster associated with self-reported Caucasian donors. An early release covering 550 to 700 HLA-typed donors comprised roughly 300 gigabases of sequencing data and around 85 million unique TCR sequences. The full study reports these points: A cluster of highly shared sequence variants was judged likely to be a technical artifact of the sequencing pipeline. A later analysis associated approximately 17,000 TCR beta sequences with specific HLA alleles at a false discovery rate of 0.05. An association between a missense DCLRE1C variant and V-gene and J-gene trimming of TCR beta chains was found in a later genetic analysis and replicated in an independent cohort. Compared with equally common non-associated chains, HLA-associated TCR beta chains in a later analysis were more clonally expanded and had lower generation probabilities. A total of roughly 160 TCR beta chains were listed by the study as associated with cytomegalovirus. Linkage disequilibrium might explain the correlated functional status among segregating V segments, but an unknown experimental factor could not be excluded. Some IMGT-functional V segments, including TRBV6-2 and TRBV6-3, could not be distinguished by the 87-base-pair reads and were therefore excluded. According to a later analysis, TCR association rates differed among HLA loci, with DRB1 alleles showing the most associated TCRs and HLA-C alleles showing the fewest. A later analysis found that most CMV-associated TCR beta chains appeared HLA-restricted, with HLA associations seemingly driven largely by CMV exposure. A further reported finding was that TCR beta sequences accurately predicted the HLA-A and HLA-B alleles for most subjects in the first cohort. Several of the top co-occurrence clusters appeared to be linked to parvovirus B19, influenza, CMV and Epstein-Barr virus, according to a later analysis. While some public TCRs were present in many individuals, most TCR sequences turned up only very rarely across donors. The earlier analysis of 587 of the donors excluded roughly 16 rarely observed V segments, including chromosome 9 orphons, because counts were too low. An earlier analysis of approximately 500 of the donors showed that most TCR beta V segments appeared in productive rearrangements either about 87% or about 30% of the time, which broadly matched IMGT annotations. According to a later genetic analysis, donors in an Asian-associated ancestry cluster had fewer N-insertions in productive TCRs than the approximately 650-donor mean. Only TCR beta chains were sequenced in this cohort, and the absence of alpha or paired-chain data limited detectable features. Strong co-occurrence of HLA alleles, especially DR and DQ, made assigning TCR associations to individual alleles difficult. Roughly uniform sequencing depth across donors was assumed in presence/absence analyses, although this assumption may not hold. According to the authors, the approach could potentially be generalized to other disease states and immunological phenotypes. Immune exposure information for the cohort was limited to CMV serostatus. Because HLA typing was unavailable for some donors at each locus, only the typed subset was used in association tests. In vitro tests confirmed that a few of the cytomegalovirus-associated TCR beta chains recognize cytomegalovirus antigens. Cytomegalovirus status was reported to be diagnosed by the classifier with high specificity and sensitivity in both the original and validation cohorts.

Library creation used the immunoSEQ multiplex PCR assay. For the multiplex PCR, a mixture combining 60 forward primers for TCR Vbeta segments and 13 reverse primers for TCR Jbeta segments was used. Amplification of the CDR3 region of rearranged TCR beta genes was performed with a multiplex PCR assay on genomic DNA. On the Illumina HiSeq System, the amplified TCR beta libraries were sequenced as 87-base-pair reads. In the paper's pipeline: A later analysis counted some 80 million unique TCR beta chains across the 640 or so repertoires, and roughly 9.9 million of these chains were shared by at least two donors. A nearest-neighbor algorithm error-corrected the raw reads and collapsed the reads into unique sequences, merging closely related sequences to remove PCR and sequencing errors. Alignment of CDR3 sequences to IMGT reference sequences was used to assign V, D and J gene segments. For a sequence to be retained, a match of at least six nucleotides was required to both a V gene segment and a J gene segment. A rearrangement was called productive if the CDR3 had no stop codons and remained in frame with V and J, and every other rearrangement was called non-productive. Following IMGT convention, CDR3 was defined as the stretch from the second conserved V-encoded cysteine up to the conserved J-encoded phenylalanine. Sequences without an unambiguous match to a single V gene segment were excluded from the earlier analysis of approximately 560 of the donors. An earlier analysis of 500 to 600 of the donors classified V segments as functional when productive rearrangements were above 56.7% and as segregating when the standard deviation between donors was above 5%. A statistical classification framework was built for diagnosing cytomegalovirus status from the catalog of TCR beta chain sequences. A later analysis assigned V and J genes by comparing TCR nucleotide sequences with IMGT/GENE-DB human TR gene sequences. Using the TCRdist pipeline, a later analysis assigned CDR3 sequences along with most-parsimonious VDJ recombination scenarios. In a later analysis, every TCR beta chain was defined by the combination of its CDR3 amino acid sequence and its V-gene family, and reads without a unique V-gene family were dropped. To address suspected cross-contamination and a sequencing artifact, a later analysis removed several hundred highly shared, low-generation-probability nucleotide sequences. A later analysis calculated a clonal expansion index for each public chain from normalized within-repertoire ranks of inferred template counts. In a later analysis, generation probabilities were computed with a VDJ recombination model fitted to out-of-frame rearrangements, and the resulting probabilities were checked against IGoR. A later analysis scored TCR-TCR, TCR-HLA and TCR-CMV co-occurrence with hypergeometric tests, applying a repertoire-size bias correction to TCR pairs. To estimate false discovery rates, a later analysis permuted the HLA or CMV assignments 20 times. In a later analysis, co-occurring TCRs were grouped with DBSCAN, and TCRdist sequence similarity was added when clustering was performed within HLA-allele-positive subsets. Repertoires with fewer than 30,000 or more than 120,000 public chains were left out of co-occurrence clustering, as were about 5 repertoires with anomalous nucleotide sharing. TCRdb took this table from immuneACCESS and kept in-frame rearrangements with V and J called. Such tables lack part of the clones; where checked against another copy, unresolved V genes explain under half of the gap, and the rest is unexplained. That table supplies the V and J calls and clone size; D and trimming were determined from the DNA. The sample table contains 150,000 to 200,000 clones; only one count was recorded for around 76% of them. The leading ten clones occupy around 6.8% of the sample.

In the case of this clone: Its target antigen remains unknown. Qualities for individual bases were not recorded, and no much larger clone is one base off.

The CDR3 measures 14 amino acids from cysteine to phenylalanine. The CDR3 DNA has 42 bases and is translated from base 1. CDR1 and CDR2 were assigned from the germline V gene as MDHEN and SYDVKM. V lost 5 bases and J lost 0 bases; the stretch between them is 7 bases long. The cohort consisted of some 670 healthy bone marrow donors. At the time of sampling, every cohort member was nominally healthy, though immune exposures that went unrecorded were likely present. The donor was CMV seropositive and belonged to the group of 250 to 350 seropositive cohort members. A peripheral blood sample was collected from each donor, and TCR beta sequencing was performed on peripheral blood mononuclear cells. Genomic DNA extraction from the blood cell samples was performed with the Qiagen DNeasy Blood Extraction Kit.

This TCR derives from a man in his forties in good health and CMV-seropositive. The chain joins TRBV28 to TRBJ2-2; D gene: possibly TRBD1, on 5 matching bases. The sequenced sample was PBMCs. The CDR3 region has the sequence CASSGQPNTGELFF. The DNA sequence is as follows: TGTGCCAGCAGTGGACAACCGAACACCGGGGAGCTGTTTTTT.